This T cell receptor (beta chain) was retrieved from a study of CD8 T cells in Susac syndrome. V was trimmed by 3 bases and J by 0 bases, leaving 12 bases between them. Germline CDR1 and CDR2: SGDLS and YYNGEE. The CDR3 length is 15 residues. The study sequenced TCR beta in blood CD8+ and CD4+ T cells. Healthy donors, matched for age and sex, constituted the control group. Isolation of CD8+ and CD4+ T cells was performed negatively, whereas enrichment of TEMRA cells was done by FACS. RNA totalling about 0.5 to 1 ug underwent reverse transcription with random hexamers. immunoSEQ multiplex PCR amplified TCR beta CDR3 across 54 Vbeta, 13 Jbeta. TCRdb reprocessed the immunoSEQ multiplex PCR reads via MiXCR and lists one record per CDR3 protein. Among 180,000 or so distinct CDR3 sequences listed, around 94% were seen once.

This sequence originates from a human donor in good health. Sequenced material: CD4+ T cells from PBMCs. The chain combines TRBV9 with TRBJ2-5, with a weak D call TRBD2 (5 bases). The CDR3 sequence: CASSGASQYQETQYF. The CDR3 nucleotides read TGTGCCAGCAGCGGTGCTAGCCAGTACCAAGAGACCCAGTACTTC.